This passage covers 13 T cell receptor beta chains from one sample sequenced in a study of blood T cell repertoires in COVID-19. Profiling relied on immunoSEQ multiplex PCR, and the TCRdb table lists in-frame clones only, not all of them. The repertoire holds more than 200,000 clones, roughly four fifths seen once, with less than 9.5% in the top ten. Source material: peripheral blood. The receptors derive from a woman of 80 years or more with COVID-19, enrolled during active disease.

The rearrangement joins TRBV19 to TRBJ1-4; 7 bases align to TRBD1. The CDR3 covers 16 residues. V lost 6 bases, J lost 4 bases, and 11 bases stayed unmatched. The germline gives CDR1 LNHDA, CDR2 SQIVND (reference sequence). As DNA, the CDR3 is TGTGCCAGTAGGATCCGATGGGACAGACTTAATGAAAAACTGTTTTTT. Amino acid sequence: CASRIRWDRLNEKLFF.

The rearrangement links TRBV7-8 to TRBJ2-1; the match to TRBD1 covers 7 bases. CDR1 is SGHVS and CDR2 is FQNEAQ in the germline V gene. CDR3 length equals 15 residues. The ends lost 5 bases at V and 4 bases at J; junction bases unmatched: 8. CDR3 amino acids: CASSTAGTAYNEQFF. The DNA of the CDR3 is TGTGCCAGCAGCACCGCAGGGACAGCGTACAATGAGCAGTTCTTC. Drawing the rest from reference TRBV7-8 and TRBJ2-1, the complete variable domain is GAGVSQSPRYKVAKRGQDVALRCDPISGHVSLFWYQQALGQGPEFLTYFQNEAQLDKSGLPSDRFFAERPEGSVSTLKIQRTQQEDSAVYLCASSTAGTAYNEQFFGPGTRLTVL.

The J gene is TRBJ2-7, the V gene TRBV7-8; maybe TRBD1 (5 bases). Germline lookup yields CDR1 SGHVS and CDR2 FQNEAQ. This CDR3 has 14 residues. V was clipped by 6 bases and J by 6 bases, with 18 bases between them. CDR3 region: CASSSRQTFGEQYF. Here the CDR3 DNA reads TGTGCCAGCAGTTCGCGACAGACTTTCGGCGAGCAGTACTTC.

The chain recombines TRBV18 with TRBJ1-4, with a possible D match to TRBD1 (6 bases). V dropped 4 bases and J dropped 11 bases, with 11 bases sitting between them. Germline V gene lookup returns CDR1 KGHSH and CDR2 LQKENI. The CDR3 has 12 residues. The CDR3 bases are TGTGCCAGCTCACGACAGGACGGGAAACTGTTTTTT. Translated: CASSRQDGKLFF. Complete variable domain (other parts from reference TRBV18 and TRBJ1-4): NAGVMQNPRHLVRRRGQEARLRCSPMKGHSHVYWYRQLPEEGLKFMVYLQKENIIDESGMPKERFSAEFPKEGPSILRIQQVVRGDSAAYFCASSRQDGKLFFGSGTQLSVL.

The rearrangement uses TRBV2 and TRBJ1-1, with D maybe TRBD1 (6 bases). Trimming shortened V by 6 bases and J by 8 bases, and 19 bases separated the two germline ends. Germline lookup yields CDR1 SNHLY and CDR2 FYNNEI. CDR3 length: 14 amino acids. In DNA form, the CDR3 reads TGTGCCAGCAGGGGTTCTGGGACAAGGACCGAAGCTTTCTTT. Translated, it gives CASRGSGTRTEAFF.

The CDR3 loop reads CASSYSSRGSNQPQHF. The CDR3 nucleotides are TGTGCCAGCAGTTACTCGAGCAGGGGGAGCAATCAGCCCCAGCATTTT. The chain carries TRBV6-2 or TRBV6-3 and TRBJ1-5; 7 bases match TRBD1. The CDR3 has 16 amino acids. From germline, CDR1 is MNHEY and CDR2 SVGEGT. J was trimmed by 1 base and V by 0 bases; bases with no gene match: 3.

The table lists this clone with a few counts. The chain links TRBV30 to TRBJ1-2; weak D call: TRBD1 (6 bases). This CDR3 region has 11 residues. V lost 4 bases and J lost 7, with 10 bases in between. In germline, CDR1 is GTSNPN, CDR2 SVGIG (reference sequence). CDR3 DNA: TGTGCCTGGAACAGGGATGGTGGCTACACCTTC. Protein: CAWNRDGGYTF.

V and J are TRBV2 and TRBJ1-4; TRBD1 matches at 10 bases. Germline trimming cut 7 bases from V and 0 bases from J; bases unmatched to any gene: 11. This CDR3 is built from 18 residues. Looked up from germline, CDR1 is SNHLY and CDR2 is FYNNEI. CDR3 sequence reads: CASIYDRGLVATNEKLFF. In DNA form, the CDR3 reads TGTGCCAGCATCTATGACAGGGGGCTAGTTGCAACTAATGAAAAACTGTTTTTT.

The rearrangement links TRBV7-2 to TRBJ1-2; 9 bases line up with TRBD1. The CDR3 contains 14 residues. The trim removed 5 bases at V and 5 bases at J, leaving 6 bases unmatched. Germline CDR1 reads SGHTA; CDR2 reads FQGNSA. CDR3 in DNA: TGTGCCAGCAGCACCGGGACAGGGATTTATGGCTACACCTTC. Residues: CASSTGTGIYGYTF.

In its sample, this clone was seen once. The chain employs TRBV7-8 and TRBJ2-7, with 8 bases that match TRBD2. The CDR3 has 15 amino acids. J was trimmed by 6 bases and V by 4 bases; bases with no gene match: 11. CDR1 SGHVS and CDR2 FQNEAQ come from the germline V gene. The CDR3 nucleotides read TGTGCCAGCAGCTGGGGGACTAGTGGAGGGCTCGAGCAGTACTTC. Translated, it gives CASSWGTSGGLEQYF. Based on the CDR3 plus reference TRBV7-8 and TRBJ2-7, the full variable domain is GAGVSQSPRYKVAKRGQDVALRCDPISGHVSLFWYQQALGQGPEFLTYFQNEAQLDKSGLPSDRFFAERPEGSVSTLKIQRTQQEDSAVYLCASSWGTSGGLEQYFGPGTRLTVT.

The chain couples TRBV5-1 to TRBJ1-4; D is perhaps TRBD1 (6 bases). Trimming pared 5 bases from V and 4 bases from J, leaving 15 bases between. The CDR3 contains 15 residues. The germline V gene has CDR1 SGHRS and CDR2 YFSETQ. CDR3 loop: CASRVEGQLNEKLFF. CDR3 nucleotide sequence: TGCGCCAGCAGGGTAGAGGGACAACTTAATGAAAAACTGTTTTTT.

The chain joins TRBV9 to TRBJ2-1; D may be TRBD2 (6 bases). Trimming left V 2 bases short and J 0 bases short, with 12 bases between. The CDR3 totals 16 residues. Looked up from germline, CDR1 is SGDLS and CDR2 is YYNGEE. CDR3 protein: CASSVSAGSSYNEQFF. In DNA, the CDR3 is TGTGCCAGCAGCGTCTCAGCGGGCAGCTCCTACAATGAGCAGTTCTTC. Full variable domain (rest looked up from reference TRBV9 and TRBJ2-1): DSGVTQTPKHLITATGQRVTLRCSPRSGDLSVYWYQQSLDQGLQFLIQYYNGEERAKGNILERFSAQQFPDLHSELNLSSLELGDSALYFCASSVSAGSSYNEQFFGPGTRLTVL.

The chain couples TRBV19 to TRBJ2-7; 10 nucleotides align to TRBD1. V was clipped by 6 bases and J by 5 bases; unmatched bases: 7. Germline CDR1 is LNHDA and CDR2 is SQIVND (reference sequence). This CDR3 has 14 residues. CDR3 sequence: CASRGQGNMDEQYF. The CDR3 DNA follows: TGTGCCAGTAGGGGACAGGGGAATATGGACGAGCAGTACTTC.